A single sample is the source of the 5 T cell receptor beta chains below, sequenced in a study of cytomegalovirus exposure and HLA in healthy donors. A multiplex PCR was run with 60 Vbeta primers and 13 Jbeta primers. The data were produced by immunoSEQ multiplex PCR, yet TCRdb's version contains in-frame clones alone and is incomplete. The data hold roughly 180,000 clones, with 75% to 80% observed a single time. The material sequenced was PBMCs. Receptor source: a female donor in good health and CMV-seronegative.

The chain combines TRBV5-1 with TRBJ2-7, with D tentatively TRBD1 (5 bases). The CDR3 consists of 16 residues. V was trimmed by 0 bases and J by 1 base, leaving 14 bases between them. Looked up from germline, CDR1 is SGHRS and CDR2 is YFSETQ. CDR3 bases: TGCGCCAGCAGCTTGGGGGGCAACGTCCTTTCCTACGAGCAGTACTTC. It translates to CASSLGGNVLSYEQYF.

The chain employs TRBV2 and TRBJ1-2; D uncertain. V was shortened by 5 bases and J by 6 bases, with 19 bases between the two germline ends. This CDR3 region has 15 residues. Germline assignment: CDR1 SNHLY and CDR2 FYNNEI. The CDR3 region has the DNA TGTGCCAGCAGTCGAACCCGAATCCCCCAGGATGGCTACACCTTC. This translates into CASSRTRIPQDGYTF.

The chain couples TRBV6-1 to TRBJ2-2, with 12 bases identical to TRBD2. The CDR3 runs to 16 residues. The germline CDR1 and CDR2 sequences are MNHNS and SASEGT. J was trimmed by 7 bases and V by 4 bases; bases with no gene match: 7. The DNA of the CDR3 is TGTGCCAGCAGTGGACTAGCGGGAGTTTTAGGCGGGGAGCTGTTTTTT. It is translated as CASSGLAGVLGGELFF.

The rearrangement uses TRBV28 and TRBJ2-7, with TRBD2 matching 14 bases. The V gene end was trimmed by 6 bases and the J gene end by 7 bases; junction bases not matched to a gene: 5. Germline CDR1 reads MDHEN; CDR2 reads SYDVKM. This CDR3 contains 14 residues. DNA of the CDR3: TGTGCCAGCAGAGCCGGGACTAGCGGGAGTGAGCAGTACTTC. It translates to CASRAGTSGSEQYF.

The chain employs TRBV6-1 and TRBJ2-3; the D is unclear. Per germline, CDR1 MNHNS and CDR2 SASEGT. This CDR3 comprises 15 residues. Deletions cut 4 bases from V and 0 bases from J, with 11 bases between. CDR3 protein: CASSVGGLSTDTQYF. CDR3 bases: TGTGCCAGCAGTGTAGGTGGGCTCAGCACAGATACGCAGTATTTT.